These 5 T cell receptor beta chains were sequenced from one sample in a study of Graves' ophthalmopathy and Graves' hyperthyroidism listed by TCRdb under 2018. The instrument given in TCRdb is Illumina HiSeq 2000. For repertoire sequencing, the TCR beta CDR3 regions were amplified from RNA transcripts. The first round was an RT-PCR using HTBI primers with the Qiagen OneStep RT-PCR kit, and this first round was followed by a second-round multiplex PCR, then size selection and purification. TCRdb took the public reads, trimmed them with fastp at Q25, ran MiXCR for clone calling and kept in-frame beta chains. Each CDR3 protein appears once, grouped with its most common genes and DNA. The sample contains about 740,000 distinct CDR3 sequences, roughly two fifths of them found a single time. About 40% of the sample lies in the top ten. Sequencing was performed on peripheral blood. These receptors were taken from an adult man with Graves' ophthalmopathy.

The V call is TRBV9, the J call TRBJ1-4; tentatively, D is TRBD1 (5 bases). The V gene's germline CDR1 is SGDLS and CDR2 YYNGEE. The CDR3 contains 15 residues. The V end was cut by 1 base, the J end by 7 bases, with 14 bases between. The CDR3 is CASSVKGFGGEKLFF. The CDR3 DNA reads TGTGCCAGCAGCGTAAAGGGGTTTGGGGGTGAAAAACTGTTTTTT.

The CDR3 sequence is CASSTDTYTEAFF. DNA of the CDR3: TGTGCCAGCAGCACGGACACATACACTGAAGCTTTCTTT. The rearrangement links TRBV7-2 to TRBJ1-1; D is possibly TRBD1 (5 bases). V gave up 5 bases and J gave up 3 bases, with 10 bases separating them. Germline V CDR1 and CDR2: SGHTA, FQGNSA. The CDR3 is 13 amino acids. Full variable domain (outside the CDR3, taken from reference TRBV7-2 and TRBJ1-1): GAGVSQSPSNKVTEKGKDVELRCDPISGHTALYWYRQSLGQGLEFLIYFQGNSAPDKSGLPSDRFSAERTGGSVSTLTIQRTQQEDSAVYLCASSTDTYTEAFFGQGTRLTVV.

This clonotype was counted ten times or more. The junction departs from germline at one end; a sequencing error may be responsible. The CDR3 sequence is CASSQNYGQPRDF. The DNA of the CDR3 is TGTGCCAGCAGCCAAAACTACGGACAGCCGCGTGACTTC. The V and J genes are TRBV14 and TRBJ1-2; perhaps TRBD1 as D (6 bases). The CDR3 sequence is 13 residues long. Germline lookup yields CDR1 SGHDN and CDR2 FVKESK. Full variable domain (rest looked up from reference TRBV14 and TRBJ1-2): EAGVTQFPSHSVIEKGQTVTLRCDPISGHDNLYWYRRVMGKEIKFLLHFVKESKQDESGMPNNRFLAERTGGTYSTLKVQPAELEDSGVYFCASSQNYGQPRDFGSGTRLTVV.

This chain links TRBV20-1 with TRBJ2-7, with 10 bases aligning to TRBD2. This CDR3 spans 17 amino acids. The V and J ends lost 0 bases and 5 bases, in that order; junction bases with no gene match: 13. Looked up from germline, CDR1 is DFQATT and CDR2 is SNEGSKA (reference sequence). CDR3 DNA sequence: TGCAGTGCTAGAGAAGGGCAGCGGGGGGGCCTAAGGGACGAGCAGTACTTC. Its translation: CSAREGQRGGLRDEQYF.

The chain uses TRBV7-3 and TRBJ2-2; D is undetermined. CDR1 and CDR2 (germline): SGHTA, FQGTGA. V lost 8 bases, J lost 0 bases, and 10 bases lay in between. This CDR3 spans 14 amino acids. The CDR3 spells CASRKDPNTGELFF. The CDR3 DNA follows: TGTGCCAGCCGTAAGGATCCGAACACCGGGGAGCTGTTTTTT.